These 16 T cell receptor beta chains were all obtained from the same sample, sequenced in a study of T cell responses to AZD1222 COVID-19 vaccine (dated by TCRdb to the early 2020s). Preparation of the library involved the immunoSEQ multiplex PCR assay. TCRdb carries this immuneACCESS record with in-frame sequences only. Its versions omit some clonotypes, under half of them owing to an unresolved V gene in the studies checked, with the rest unexplained. A total of some 170,000 clones appear in this sample, about 88% of them only once. Jointly, the top ten make up 1.5% to 2% of the sample. The sample's time point, from its label and the paper: baseline before first vaccination. The specimen comprised peripheral blood, sampled on day 0 of AZD1222 vaccination. These receptors originate from an adult in good health.

The gene calls are TRBV19 and TRBJ2-1; 8 bases match TRBD2. The V segment lost 5 bases and the J segment 0 bases; nucleotides outside the gene matches: 12. This CDR3 is 18 amino acids long. Germline CDR1 reads LNHDA; CDR2 reads SQIVND (reference sequence). CDR3 sequence (DNA): TGTGCCAGTAGTGCGAGGGTAGCGGGAAGGAGCTCCTACAATGAGCAGTTCTTC. Translated: CASSARVAGRSSYNEQFF.

V usage is TRBV6-5 and J usage is TRBJ1-5; D perhaps matches TRBD1 (5 bases). The CDR3 has 14 amino acids. Germline-derived CDR1 and CDR2 are MNHEY and SVGAGI. V gave up 7 bases and J gave up 5 bases, with 15 bases separating them. DNA for the CDR3: TGTGCCAGCACGTCCCCCAGGGCTTATCAGCCCCAGCATTTT. It translates to CASTSPRAYQPQHF.

The chain has TRBV9 and TRBJ1-4, with a possible D match to TRBD1 (6 bases). Per germline, CDR1 SGDLS and CDR2 YYNGEE. The length of the CDR3 is 15 residues. Between the trimmed V and J ends, which lost 4 bases and 0 bases, there was a span of 10 bases. The CDR3 DNA reads as TGTGCCAGCAGCATGGACAGCACAACTAATGAAAAACTGTTTTTT. Its protein product is CASSMDSTTNEKLFF.

This chain connects TRBV12-3 or TRBV12-4 to TRBJ1-1; D is uncertain. V lost 4 bases to trimming and J lost 3 bases, with 9 bases between them. The CDR3 has 13 amino acids. DNA of the CDR3: TGTGCCAGCAGTTATCAAGTCGACACTGAAGCTTTCTTT. It is translated as CASSYQVDTEAFF.

The chain links TRBV30 to TRBJ2-1; 15 nucleotides line up with TRBD2. This CDR3 has 16 residues. The ends lost 8 bases at V and 4 bases at J; junction bases unmatched: 9. CDR1 and CDR2 from the germline V gene are GTSNPN and SVGIG (reference sequence). CDR3 bases: TGTGCCGGAACCGGACTAGCGGGGGGGCTATACAATGAGCAGTTCTTC. It translates to CAGTGLAGGLYNEQFF.

This clone appeared a single time. The chain is built from TRBV10-2 and TRBJ2-2; 7 bases are a match to TRBD2. Trimming cost V 8 bases and J 3 bases; bases outside gene matches: 6. Per germline, CDR1 WSHSY and CDR2 SAAADI. This CDR3 is built from 14 residues. The CDR3 coding sequence is TGCGCCAGCCGCGGGGGAATGGACACCGGGGAGCTGTTTTTT. It translates to CASRGGMDTGELFF.

Only a few counts were recorded for this clone. The chain has TRBV28 and TRBJ2-6, with D unclear. This CDR3 contains 16 residues. Germline CDR1 MDHEN, CDR2 SYDVKM. Trimming removed 2 bases from V and 5 bases from J, with 13 bases in between. The CDR3 region is CASSLASRTWANVLTF. The CDR3, as DNA: TGTGCCAGCAGTTTAGCCTCCAGGACCTGGGCCAACGTCCTGACTTTC.

The count of this clone is one. The chain recombines TRBV7-9 with TRBJ2-6, with a weak D call TRBD1 (6 bases). Germline V gene sequence: CDR1 SEHNR, CDR2 FQNEAQ (reference sequence). V gave up 1 base and J gave up 0 bases, with 10 bases separating them. The CDR3 extends over 17 amino acids. The CDR3 protein is CASSLGTGNSGANVLTF. CDR3 nucleotides: TGTGCCAGCAGCTTAGGCACAGGGAACTCTGGGGCCAACGTCCTGACTTTC.

The V call is TRBV6-5, the J call TRBJ1-1, with D hard to call. V gave up 5 bases and J gave up 6 bases, with 13 bases separating them. CDR1 and CDR2 from the germline V gene are MNHEY and SVGAGI. The CDR3 totals 13 residues. The CDR3 DNA is TGTGCCAGCAGTAGGCCTGGGAGCCCTGAAGCTTTCTTT. Translating gives CASSRPGSPEAFF.

J is TRBJ2-1 and V is TRBV19; D remains ambiguous. CDR3 length: 15 amino acids. V lost 2 bases and J 4 bases, leaving 12 bases between the germline ends. Germline values: CDR1 LNHDA, CDR2 SQIVND (reference sequence). The CDR3 region has the DNA TGTGCCAGTAGTATAACGACCCAGCTTTACAATGAGCAGTTCTTC. Translating gives CASSITTQLYNEQFF. The variable domain in full, with the rest retrieved from reference TRBV19 and TRBJ2-1, is DGGITQSPKYLFRKEGQNVTLSCEQNLNHDAMYWYRQDPGQGLRLIYYSQIVNDFQKGDIAEGYSVSREKKESFPLTVTSAQKNPTAFYLCASSITTQLYNEQFFGPGTRLTVL.

The CDR3 loop reads CASSPWLGGSSSPLHF. CDR3 DNA sequence: TGTGCCAGCAGCCCGTGGCTGGGAGGGTCGAGCTCACCCCTCCACTTT. This chain links TRBV5-6 with TRBJ1-6, with D uncertain. V dropped 4 bases and J dropped 10 bases, with 21 bases sitting between them. Per germline, CDR1 SGHDT and CDR2 YYEEEE. The CDR3 is 16 amino acids.

The rearrangement uses TRBV11-2 and TRBJ1-2; D is perhaps TRBD1 (5 bases). The V end lost 3 bases, the J end lost 2 bases, and 7 bases lay between the germline ends. The CDR3 loop spans 13 amino acids. Germline CDR1 and CDR2: SGHAT and FQNNGV. CDR3 protein: CASSLTDNYGYTF. The CDR3 nucleotides read TGTGCCAGCAGCTTGACAGACAACTATGGCTACACCTTC.

The table lists this clone with a count of one. The chain has TRBV28 and TRBJ1-1; 7 bases align to TRBD1. Trimming at V came to 6 bases and at J to 5 bases, leaving 9 bases not matched to a gene. Looked up from germline, CDR1 is MDHEN and CDR2 is SYDVKM. The CDR3 is 14 residues long. CDR3 region: CASRPDRVMTEAFF. DNA for the CDR3: TGTGCCAGCAGACCCGACAGGGTTATGACTGAAGCTTTCTTT.

The chain is built from TRBV5-1 and TRBJ1-2, with no clear D. This CDR3 is built from 15 residues. Germline V gene sequence: CDR1 SGHRS, CDR2 YFSETQ. The ends were cut back, 0 bases at V and 0 bases at J, with 9 bases in the middle. The CDR3: CASSLASAANYGYTF. In DNA form, the CDR3 reads TGCGCCAGCAGCTTGGCGTCAGCCGCTAACTATGGCTACACCTTC.

The chain employs TRBV6-5 and TRBJ2-7; D uncertain. Trimming took off 2 bases at V and 0 bases at J, with 14 bases between the two ends. The CDR3 sequence is 16 residues long. Germline lookup yields CDR1 MNHEY and CDR2 SVGAGI. The CDR3 nucleotides are TGTGCCAGCAGTTACACGACACCGATTGCCTCCTACGAGCAGTACTTC. Translating it yields CASSYTTPIASYEQYF.

V is TRBV23-1 and J is TRBJ1-1; 10 bases fit TRBD1. TRBV23-1 is placed among ORFs of uncertain function. The V segment lost 10 bases and the J segment 7 bases; nucleotides outside the gene matches: 9. The CDR3 totals 13 residues. For the CDR3, the DNA is TGCGCCACCCCGGGACAGGGGCTTTTTGAAGCTTTCTTT. It yields the protein CATPGQGLFEAFF.